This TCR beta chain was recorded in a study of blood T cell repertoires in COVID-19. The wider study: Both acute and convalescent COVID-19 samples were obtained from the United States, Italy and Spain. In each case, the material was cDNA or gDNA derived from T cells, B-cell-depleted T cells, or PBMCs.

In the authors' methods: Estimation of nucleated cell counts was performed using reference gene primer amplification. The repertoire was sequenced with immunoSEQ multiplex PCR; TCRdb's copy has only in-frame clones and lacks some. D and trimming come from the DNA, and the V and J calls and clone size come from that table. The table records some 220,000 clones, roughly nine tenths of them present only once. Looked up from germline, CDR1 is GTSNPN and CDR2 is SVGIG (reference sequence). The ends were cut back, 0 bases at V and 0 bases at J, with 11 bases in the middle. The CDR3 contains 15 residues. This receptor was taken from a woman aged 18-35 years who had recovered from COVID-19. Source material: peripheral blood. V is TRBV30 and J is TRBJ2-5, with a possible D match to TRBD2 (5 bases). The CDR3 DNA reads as TGTGCCTGGAGTGTAGGCGGGTTGTACCAAGAGACCCAGTACTTC. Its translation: CAWSVGGLYQETQYF. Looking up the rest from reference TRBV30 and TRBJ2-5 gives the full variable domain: SQTIHQWPATLVQPVGSPLSLECTVEGTSNPNLYWYRQAAGRGLQLLFYSVGIGQISSEVPQNLSASRPQDRQFILSSKKLLLSDSGFYLCAWSVGGLYQETQYFGPGTRLLVL.